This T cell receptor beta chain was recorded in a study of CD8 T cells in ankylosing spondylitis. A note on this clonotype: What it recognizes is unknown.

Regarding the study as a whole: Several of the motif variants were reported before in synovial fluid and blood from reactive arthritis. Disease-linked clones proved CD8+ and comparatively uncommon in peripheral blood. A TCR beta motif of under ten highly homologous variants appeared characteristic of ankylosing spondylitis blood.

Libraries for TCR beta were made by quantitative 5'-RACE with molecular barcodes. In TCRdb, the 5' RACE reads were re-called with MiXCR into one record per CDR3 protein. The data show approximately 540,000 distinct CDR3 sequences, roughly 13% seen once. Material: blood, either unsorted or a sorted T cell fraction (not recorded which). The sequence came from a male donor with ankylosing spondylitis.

The DNA for the CDR3 is TGTGCCAGCAGCTCCTCCCGTGAGACCCAGTACTTC. It yields the protein CASSSSRETQYF. The chain has TRBV7-9 and TRBJ2-5, with D hard to call. V lost 4 bases, J lost 5 bases, and 8 bases lay in between. Germline V gene lookup returns CDR1 SEHNR and CDR2 FQNEAQ (reference sequence). The CDR3 has 12 amino acids. The full variable domain, its missing parts supplied by reference TRBV7-9 and TRBJ2-5, is DTGVSQNPRHKITKRGQNVTFRCDPISEHNRLYWYRQTLGQGPEFLTYFQNEAQLEKSRLLSDRFSAERPKGSFSTLEIQRTEQGDSAMYLCASSSSRETQYFGPGTRLLVL.